This entry lists 8 T cell receptor beta chains sequenced from one sample in a study of Graves' ophthalmopathy and Graves' hyperthyroidism. CDR3 regions of TCR beta were amplified from RNA transcripts. The first-round RT-PCR employed HTBI primers together with the Qiagen OneStep RT-PCR kit. A multiplex PCR was then performed as the second round. TCRdb analysed the multiplex PCR reads with MiXCR anew, one entry per CDR3 protein. Altogether 400,000 to 450,000 distinct CDR3 sequences are present, around a fifth being singletons, with the ten largest covering around 3.1%. The sequencing input was peripheral blood. The receptors derive from a woman aged 18-29 years with stable Graves' hyperthyroidism.

This clonotype was recorded many times. The chain has TRBV5-1 and TRBJ2-5, with TRBD1 matching over 7 bases. Per germline, CDR1 SGHRS and CDR2 YFSETQ. This CDR3 spans 15 amino acids. V was pared by 2 bases and J by 1 base, with 5 bases of the junction left unmatched. The CDR3 is CASSLRGTVQETQYF. The CDR3 DNA reads as TGCGCCAGCAGCTTACGAGGGACAGTCCAAGAGACCCAGTACTTC.

Ten or more counts support this clonotype. The chain couples TRBV5-1 to TRBJ2-2; 7 nucleotides align to TRBD1. With V trimmed by 0 bases and J by 2 bases, 7 bases remained unmatched. Germline V gene lookup returns CDR1 SGHRS and CDR2 YFSETQ. The CDR3 length is 17 residues. The CDR3 DNA reads as TGCGCCAGCAGCTTGGCAAGCCAGGGGGTTAACACCGGGGAGCTGTTTTTT. It specifies CASSLASQGVNTGELFF.

This clonotype was counted at least ten times. J is TRBJ2-5 and V is TRBV4-1; D ambiguous. V was shortened by 4 bases and J by 5 bases, with 11 bases between the two germline ends. The CDR3 has 13 amino acids. Germline V gene data show CDR1 as MGHRA and CDR2 as YSYEKL. CDR3 loop: CASSRRWTETQYF. Written as DNA, the CDR3 is TGCGCCAGCAGCCGGAGATGGACGGAGACCCAGTACTTC.

This clonotype was picked up many times. The chain employs TRBV24-1 and TRBJ2-7; 7 bases align to TRBD2. CDR3 length equals 15 residues. CDR1 is KGHDR and CDR2 is SFDVKD in the germline V gene. V shed 6 bases, J shed 3 bases, and the junction held 10 bases outside the gene matches. CDR3 sequence: CATSPKGAGIYEQYF. CDR3 bases: TGTGCCACCAGTCCGAAGGGAGCGGGAATCTACGAGCAGTACTTC.

This clonotype occurred many times. Written as DNA, the CDR3 is TGTGCCAGCGGTTCAGCCGCCTACGAGCAGTACTTC. Protein product: CASGSAAYEQYF. This sequence joins TRBV2 and TRBJ2-7; D is undetermined. CDR3 size: 12 residues. Looked up from germline, CDR1 is SNHLY and CDR2 is FYNNEI. V was shortened by 8 bases and J by 2 bases, with 10 bases between the two germline ends.

This clonotype has ten or more counts. The rearrangement uses TRBV20-1 and TRBJ2-7; TRBD2 might be the D (6 bases). CDR3 length: 11 residues. Germline CDR1 is DFQATT and CDR2 is SNEGSKA (reference sequence). The V and J ends lost 7 bases and 7 bases respectively, with 14 bases between them. CDR3: CSVSPGEEQYF. CDR3 bases: TGCAGTGTCTCGCCGGGAGAAGAGCAGTACTTC.

This clonotype was counted at least ten times. The rearrangement uses TRBV20-1 and TRBJ2-5; possibly TRBD2 for D (5 bases). The CDR3 sequence is 13 residues long. V lost 1 base to trimming and J lost 5 bases, with 11 bases between them. CDR1 DFQATT and CDR2 SNEGSKA come from the germline V gene (reference sequence). CDR3 sequence: CSARVGVYETQYF. CDR3 nucleotide sequence: TGCAGTGCTAGAGTCGGGGTTTACGAGACCCAGTACTTC.

This clonotype showed up many times. The rearrangement uses TRBV11-1 and TRBJ2-7, with 7 positions matching TRBD2. Germline V gene lookup returns CDR1 SGHAT and CDR2 FQDESV (reference sequence). Trimming removed 1 base from V and 2 bases from J; junction bases left unmatched: 8. This CDR3 region has 16 residues. The DNA for the CDR3 is TGTGCCAGCAGCTTAGTCATGGCGGGGGTACCCTACGAGCAGTACTTC. This codes for CASSLVMAGVPYEQYF.